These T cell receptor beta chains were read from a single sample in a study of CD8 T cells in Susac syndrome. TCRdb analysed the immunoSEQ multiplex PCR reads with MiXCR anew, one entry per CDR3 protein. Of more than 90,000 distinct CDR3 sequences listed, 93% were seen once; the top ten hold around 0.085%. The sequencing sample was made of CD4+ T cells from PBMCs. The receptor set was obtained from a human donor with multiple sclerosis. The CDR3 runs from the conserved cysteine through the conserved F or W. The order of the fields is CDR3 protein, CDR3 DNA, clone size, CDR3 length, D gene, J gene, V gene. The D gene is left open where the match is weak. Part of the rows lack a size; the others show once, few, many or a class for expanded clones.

CDR3 protein: CSVGDSSVSPLHF
CDR3 DNA: TGCAGCGTTGGGGACAGTAGTGTTTCACCCCTCCACTTT
clone size: -
CDR3 length: 13
D gene: TRBD1
J gene: TRBJ1-6
V gene: TRBV29-1

CDR3 protein: CASSMSSGGYQETQYF
CDR3 DNA: TGCGCCAGCAGCATGTCTAGCGGGGGGTACCAAGAGACCCAGTACTTC
clone size: -
CDR3 length: 16
D gene: TRBD2
J gene: TRBJ2-5
V gene: TRBV5-1

CDR3 protein: CASSYSMMTTGRNSPLHF
CDR3 DNA: TGTGCCAGCAGTTACTCGATGATGACAACGGGGCGAAATTCACCCCTCCACTTT
clone size: -
CDR3 length: 18
D gene: -
J gene: TRBJ1-6
V gene: TRBV6-2/TRBV6-3

CDR3 protein: CSARQGGIQPQHF
CDR3 DNA: TGCAGTGCTCGACAGGGAGGGATTCAGCCCCAGCATTTT
clone size: -
CDR3 length: 13
D gene: TRBD1
J gene: TRBJ1-5
V gene: TRBV20-1

CDR3 protein: CAWSVLLSSGNTIYF
CDR3 DNA: TGTGCCTGGAGTGTATTACTGAGCTCTGGAAACACCATATATTTT
clone size: -
CDR3 length: 15
D gene: -
J gene: TRBJ1-3
V gene: TRBV30

CDR3 protein: CASSPRTANEKLFF
CDR3 DNA: TGTGCCAGCAGTCCTCGGACAGCTAATGAAAAACTGTTTTTT
clone size: -
CDR3 length: 14
D gene: -
J gene: TRBJ1-4
V gene: TRBV6-5

CDR3 protein: CASSAEPGHPNSIQYF
CDR3 DNA: TGTGCCAGCAGTGCAGAGCCGGGACATCCAAATAGCATTCAGTACTTC
clone size: -
CDR3 length: 16
D gene: -
J gene: TRBJ2-4
V gene: TRBV6-1

CDR3 protein: CASSGRTGNTEAFF
CDR3 DNA: TGTGCCAGCAGCGGAAGGACAGGGAACACTGAAGCTTTCTTT
clone size: -
CDR3 length: 14
D gene: TRBD1
J gene: TRBJ1-1
V gene: TRBV9

CDR3 protein: CASSLAQGKYNEQFF
CDR3 DNA: TGTGCCAGCAGCTTAGCACAGGGAAAATACAATGAGCAGTTCTTC
clone size: -
CDR3 length: 15
D gene: -
J gene: TRBJ2-1
V gene: TRBV7-9

CDR3 protein: CAWTDRATGELFF
CDR3 DNA: TGTGCCTGGACGGACAGGGCCACCGGGGAGCTGTTTTTT
clone size: -
CDR3 length: 13
D gene: TRBD1
J gene: TRBJ2-2
V gene: TRBV30

CDR3 protein: CASRDLTGFDTQYF
CDR3 DNA: TGTGCCAGCAGAGACTTAACAGGGTTTGATACGCAGTATTTT
clone size: -
CDR3 length: 14
D gene: -
J gene: TRBJ2-3
V gene: TRBV27

CDR3 protein: CAWSGGGGVMEQYF
CDR3 DNA: TGTGCCTGGAGTGGTGGTGGAGGGGTTATGGAGCAGTACTTC
clone size: -
CDR3 length: 14
D gene: -
J gene: TRBJ2-7
V gene: TRBV30

CDR3 protein: CASSLSGTGVPTQYF
CDR3 DNA: TGTGCCAGCAGCTTGTCCGGGACAGGGGTCCCAACCCAGTACTTC
clone size: -
CDR3 length: 15
D gene: TRBD1
J gene: TRBJ2-5
V gene: TRBV5-8

CDR3 protein: CASSQVVRGTEAFF
CDR3 DNA: TGCGCCAGCAGCCAAGTGGTGAGGGGCACTGAAGCTTTCTTT
clone size: -
CDR3 length: 14
D gene: -
J gene: TRBJ1-1
V gene: TRBV4-3

CDR3 protein: CASSLRASSGTGELFF
CDR3 DNA: TGTGCCAGCAGCTTAAGGGCTAGCTCGGGCACCGGGGAGCTGTTTTTT
clone size: -
CDR3 length: 16
D gene: -
J gene: TRBJ2-2
V gene: TRBV7-3

CDR3 protein: CASSSGYDTDTQYF
CDR3 DNA: TGTGCCAGCAGCTCGGGTTACGACACAGATACGCAGTATTTT
clone size: once
CDR3 length: 14
D gene: -
J gene: TRBJ2-3
V gene: TRBV7-9

CDR3 protein: CASSQALTGRGIYEQFF
CDR3 DNA: TGCGCCAGCAGCCAAGCCCTGACCGGCAGGGGTATTTATGAGCAGTTCTTC
clone size: -
CDR3 length: 17
D gene: -
J gene: TRBJ2-1
V gene: TRBV4-3

CDR3 protein: CASTSEGVYYEQYF
CDR3 DNA: TGTGCCAGCACCTCGGAGGGGGTCTACTACGAGCAGTACTTC
clone size: -
CDR3 length: 14
D gene: -
J gene: TRBJ2-7
V gene: TRBV7-6

CDR3 protein: CASSFGQTNTGELFF
CDR3 DNA: TGCGCCAGCAGCTTTGGACAGACGAACACCGGGGAGCTGTTTTTT
clone size: -
CDR3 length: 15
D gene: -
J gene: TRBJ2-2
V gene: TRBV5-1

CDR3 protein: CATQGTGNSPLHF
CDR3 DNA: TGTGCCACCCAAGGGACAGGGAATTCACCCCTCCACTTT
clone size: -
CDR3 length: 13
D gene: TRBD1
J gene: TRBJ1-6
V gene: TRBV14

CDR3 protein: CASSLSGGSYNEQFF
CDR3 DNA: TGTGCCAGCAGCTTATCGGGCGGGAGCTACAATGAGCAGTTCTTC
clone size: few
CDR3 length: 15
D gene: TRBD2
J gene: TRBJ2-1
V gene: TRBV7-3

CDR3 protein: CASSQDGRGNTEAFF
CDR3 DNA: TGCGCCAGCAGCCAAGACGGACGGGGGAACACTGAAGCTTTCTTT
clone size: -
CDR3 length: 15
D gene: -
J gene: TRBJ1-1
V gene: TRBV4-3

CDR3 protein: CASNLLAVETQYF
CDR3 DNA: TGTGCCAGCAATTTGCTAGCCGTGGAGACCCAGTACTTC
clone size: -
CDR3 length: 13
D gene: -
J gene: TRBJ2-5
V gene: TRBV14

CDR3 protein: CASSQELRHEQYF
CDR3 DNA: TGTGCCAGCAGCCAAGAACTAAGACACGAGCAGTACTTC
clone size: -
CDR3 length: 13
D gene: -
J gene: TRBJ2-7
V gene: TRBV3-1

CDR3 protein: CASSENRHPGTEAFF
CDR3 DNA: TGTGCCAGCAGTGAGAACCGCCACCCTGGGACTGAAGCTTTCTTT
clone size: -
CDR3 length: 15
D gene: -
J gene: TRBJ1-1
V gene: TRBV2

CDR3 protein: CASSLGGYEKLFF
CDR3 DNA: TGTGCCAGCAGCTTAGGCGGGTATGAAAAACTGTTTTTT
clone size: -
CDR3 length: 13
D gene: -
J gene: TRBJ1-4
V gene: TRBV7-8

CDR3 protein: CASSQRRNGEQYF
CDR3 DNA: TGTGCCAGCAGCCAAAGGCGGAACGGCGAGCAGTACTTC
clone size: -
CDR3 length: 13
D gene: -
J gene: TRBJ2-7
V gene: TRBV3-1

CDR3 protein: CASSLGGRLHYGYTF
CDR3 DNA: TGTGCCAGCAGCCTGGGGGGCAGACTCCACTATGGCTACACCTTC
clone size: -
CDR3 length: 15
D gene: -
J gene: TRBJ1-2
V gene: TRBV7-3

CDR3 protein: CASRQGSTDTQYF
CDR3 DNA: TGTGCCAGTCGACAGGGGTCCACAGATACGCAGTATTTT
clone size: -
CDR3 length: 13
D gene: TRBD1
J gene: TRBJ2-3
V gene: TRBV19

CDR3 protein: CASSQVTEGTDTQYF
CDR3 DNA: TGCGCCAGCAGCCAAGTTACAGAAGGCACAGATACGCAGTATTTT
clone size: -
CDR3 length: 15
D gene: -
J gene: TRBJ2-3
V gene: TRBV4-1

CDR3 protein: CASSYSNDPGDEQFF
CDR3 DNA: TGTGCCAGCAGTTACTCGAACGACCCTGGGGATGAGCAGTTCTTC
clone size: -
CDR3 length: 15
D gene: -
J gene: TRBJ2-1
V gene: TRBV6-5

CDR3 protein: CSAARGVGNQPQHF
CDR3 DNA: TGCAGTGCTGCCCGTGGGGTAGGCAATCAGCCCCAGCATTTT
clone size: -
CDR3 length: 14
D gene: -
J gene: TRBJ1-5
V gene: TRBV20-1

CDR3 protein: CASGVSGSYNSPLHF
CDR3 DNA: TGCGCCAGTGGAGTTTCCGGCTCCTATAATTCACCCCTCCACTTT
clone size: -
CDR3 length: 15
D gene: -
J gene: TRBJ1-6
V gene: TRBV5-1

CDR3 protein: CSVDRAGADYGYTF
CDR3 DNA: TGCAGCGTTGATAGGGCAGGGGCCGACTATGGCTACACCTTC
clone size: -
CDR3 length: 14
D gene: -
J gene: TRBJ1-2
V gene: TRBV29-1

CDR3 protein: CASSLAITQVHYGYTF
CDR3 DNA: TGTGCCAGCAGCTTAGCCATAACACAAGTCCACTATGGCTACACCTTC
clone size: -
CDR3 length: 16
D gene: -
J gene: TRBJ1-2
V gene: TRBV7-2

CDR3 protein: CSASKGANTGELFF
CDR3 DNA: TGCAGTGCTAGTAAGGGGGCGAACACCGGGGAGCTGTTTTTT
clone size: -
CDR3 length: 14
D gene: -
J gene: TRBJ2-2
V gene: TRBV20-1

CDR3 protein: CAISELDRGGYTF
CDR3 DNA: TGTGCCATCAGTGAGCTGGACAGGGGCGGCTACACCTTC
clone size: -
CDR3 length: 13
D gene: TRBD1
J gene: TRBJ1-2
V gene: TRBV10-3

CDR3 protein: CSASGAGYTF
CDR3 DNA: TGCAGTGCTAGTGGGGCTGGCTACACCTTC
clone size: -
CDR3 length: 10
D gene: -
J gene: TRBJ1-2
V gene: TRBV20-1

CDR3 protein: CASSQVRGRQFF
CDR3 DNA: TGCGCCAGCAGCCAAGTAAGGGGGCGGCAGTTCTTC
clone size: -
CDR3 length: 12
D gene: TRBD1
J gene: TRBJ2-1
V gene: TRBV4-1

CDR3 protein: CAISEKSTGQETQYF
CDR3 DNA: TGTGCCATCAGTGAGAAAAGTACAGGGCAAGAGACCCAGTACTTC
clone size: -
CDR3 length: 15
D gene: -
J gene: TRBJ2-5
V gene: TRBV10-3

CDR3 protein: CASSLGAGGVKQTDTF
CDR3 DNA: TGCGCCAGCAGCTTGGGAGCAGGGGGCGTCAAGCAGACAGACACTTTC
clone size: -
CDR3 length: 16
D gene: TRBD1
J gene: TRBJ1-2
V gene: TRBV5-1

CDR3 protein: CASSPSPRGGPTYEQYF
CDR3 DNA: TGCGCCAGCAGCCCATCCCCCCGTGGCGGCCCAACCTACGAGCAGTACTTC
clone size: once
CDR3 length: 17
D gene: -
J gene: TRBJ2-7
V gene: TRBV4-3

CDR3 protein: CATTVSNSGANVLTF
CDR3 DNA: TGTGCCACCACAGTCTCCAACTCTGGGGCCAACGTCCTGACTTTC
clone size: -
CDR3 length: 15
D gene: -
J gene: TRBJ2-6
V gene: TRBV19

CDR3 protein: CASSSTVVNSPLHF
CDR3 DNA: TGTGCCAGCAGCTCAACAGTGGTTAATTCACCCCTCCACTTT
clone size: once
CDR3 length: 14
D gene: -
J gene: TRBJ1-6
V gene: TRBV9

CDR3 protein: CASSVGQGGPYSNQPQHF
CDR3 DNA: TGTGCCAGCAGCGTCGGACAGGGGGGACCTTATAGCAATCAGCCCCAGCATTTT
clone size: -
CDR3 length: 18
D gene: TRBD1
J gene: TRBJ1-5
V gene: TRBV9

CDR3 protein: CASSPGTYTEAFF
CDR3 DNA: TGTGCCAGCAGTCCTGGAACTTACACTGAAGCTTTCTTT
clone size: -
CDR3 length: 13
D gene: -
J gene: TRBJ1-1
V gene: TRBV3-1